This T cell receptor beta chain was profiled in a study of T-cell reconstitution after alpha-beta-depleted transplantation in children. Library preparation (for TCRbeta) was performed with unique molecular identifiers. MiXCR, applied by TCRdb to the PCR reads, yields one record per CDR3 protein. The sample has about 97,000 distinct CDR3 sequences, 7.5% to 9% seen once; the top ten hold about a sixth. Trimming left V 7 bases short and J 6 bases short, with 19 bases between. The CDR3 sequence is 14 residues long. In germline, CDR1 is SGHRS, CDR2 YFSETQ. This clonotype appeared many times. The chain carries TRBV5-1 and TRBJ1-2; D not resolved. This sequence originates from a boy under 10 years old with acute lymphoblastic leukemia, due to receive a stem cell transplant. The sequenced sample was PBMCs, obtained before TCRalphabeta/CD19-depleted stem cell transplant. The DNA of the CDR3 is TGCGCCAGCGGACTAGAGGACCTAGTCGATGGCTACACCTTC. Protein: CASGLEDLVDGYTF.